Listed here is a single TCR beta chain. Its antigen has not been determined. No clone much larger than this one lies a single base away; base qualities are absent. TCRbeta CDR3 regions were amplified from genomic DNA by means of the immunoSEQ Assay, a bias-controlled multiplex PCR. Concerning the study's data processing: Nucleated cell counts per sample were estimated from amplification of reference gene primers within the assay. Sequence reads were collapsed and filtered to measure the absolute abundance of every unique TCRbeta CDR3 rearrangement. For each sample, productive Simpson clonality was calculated by taking the square root of Simpson's diversity index across productive rearrangements. TCRdb holds this immuneACCESS table with in-frame rearrangements only. Some clones are missing; in checked studies, unresolved V genes explain under half, and the rest has no known cause. V and J calls and clone size are given by that table; D and trimming were obtained from the DNA. A total of approximately 210,000 clones appear in this sample, approximately 90% of them only once. Approximately 2.1% of the sample belongs to the ten largest clones.

As encoded in the germline V gene, CDR1 is SGHNT while CDR2 is YENEEA. Cut back by 2 bases and 10 bases, the V and J ends lie 12 bases apart. Reading from cysteine to phenylalanine, the CDR3 counts 13 amino acids. The read is trimmed to its CDR3 DNA, 39 bases read in frame from base 1. Samples from volunteer blood donors who had recovered from COVID-19 were contributed by a second Seattle source. Whole blood was collected in K2EDTA tubes by collaborating institutions according to the institutions' own protocols. For TCRbeta analysis, collaborators shipped samples in one of three forms: frozen whole blood, isolated PBMCs, or DNA extracted from either of those sample types. These data belong to a study of blood T cell repertoires in COVID-19 (TCRdb year 2020). About the investigation overall: Samples from collaborators originated in the United States, Italy and Spain and spanned both the acute and convalescent phases of COVID-19. The prospective study material was composed of cDNA or gDNA derived from T cells, B-cell-depleted T cells, or PBMCs. Deeply sampled blood TCRbeta repertoires from subjects exposed to, actively infected with, or recovered from COVID-19 were included in the dataset. The repertoires were released in a freely available public database intended as a resource for research on the immune response to SARS-CoV-2. Samples were obtained from the ongoing ImmuneRACE study (first 160 participants) and from 1,254 subjects provided by 6 global collaborators. Nearly every sample came with metadata listing a de-identified subject ID, COVID-19 status, age in years and sex. Where available, HLA class I and class II types were taken from metadata supplied by the sample provider and were not determined by assay-based typing. Results and caveats for the whole study, not just this receptor: How much clinical and demographic metadata was included differed by source and by participant, and the metadata was provided uncurated.

The rearranged chain carries TRBV11-3 and TRBJ2-1; the D region possibly corresponds to TRBD2 (5 bases align). This TCR derives from a man aged 25-40 years who had recovered from COVID-19. Material: peripheral blood. The DNA is TGTGCCAGCAGCTTAACGGCTAGCTCCGAGCAGTTCTTC. This translates into CASSLTASSEQFF.